This is a list of T cell receptor beta chains from one sample in a study of regulatory T cells in long-lasting Graves disease. Each CDR3 protein gets one entry after TCRdb re-called the multiplex PCR reads with MiXCR. Of approximately 350,000 distinct CDR3 sequences in the sample, about a sixth were seen once. The same data also went into a second study, on T cells in Graves' hyperthyroidism and ophthalmopathy.

This specimen consisted of peripheral blood mononuclear cells (PBMCs), obtained at new diagnosis, from a patient treated with antithyroid drugs. The receptor set was obtained from a man aged 40-55 years with Graves disease. The CDR3 runs from the conserved cysteine through the conserved F or W. D genes are given only for firm matches. Only some rows state a clone size, as once, few, many or a class for expanded clones.

clone size	V gene	J gene	D gene	CDR3 protein
many	TRBV10-3	TRBJ1-1	TRBD1	CAISDLQGRAFF
-	TRBV28	TRBJ1-2	TRBD1	CASSQFFDRGGYGYTF
many	TRBV15	TRBJ2-3	-	CATSRGPHAGRGTTDTQYF
many	TRBV7-6	TRBJ2-3	TRBD2	CASSLGGLAGGPTDTQYF
few	TRBV7-3	TRBJ2-2	-	CASSDLGNTGELFF
few	TRBV24-1	TRBJ2-1	-	CATSDFGQANEQFF
many	TRBV12-3/TRBV12-4	TRBJ2-1	TRBD2	CASINTMLAGGLNEQFF
-	TRBV6-5	TRBJ2-2	-	CASSYFTGELFF
few	TRBV2	TRBJ2-2	TRBD1	CASTRTGAAGELFF
many	TRBV12-3/TRBV12-4	TRBJ2-3	TRBD2	CASSFGLAGGPVYF
many	TRBV12-3/TRBV12-4	TRBJ2-7	-	CASSLIWTEQYF
many	TRBV5-1	TRBJ2-7	TRBD2	CASSLDPSGGPGEQYF